Listed here is a single T cell receptor beta chain. The sample comes from a study of blood T cell repertoires in COVID-19. This CDR3 has 18 amino acids. V trimming: 4 bases; J trimming: 2 bases; junction bases outside the gene matches: 16. Germline-derived CDR1 and CDR2 are SGHKS and YYEKEE (reference sequence). Clones were read by immunoSEQ multiplex PCR, and TCRdb kept only the in-frame ones, dropping some. The table has approximately 320,000 clones, roughly 90% seen once; the top ten hold roughly 2.6%. The rearrangement links TRBV5-5 to TRBJ2-7; TRBD1 matches at 9 bases. Sample: PBMCs or T cells enriched from blood (not recorded which). The source of this sequence is a man aged 55-75 years who had recovered from COVID-19. The CDR3 reads CASSPGWAGTGPTYEQYF. The CDR3 nucleotides are TGTGCCAGCAGCCCCGGGTGGGCCGGGACAGGGCCAACCTACGAGCAGTACTTC.